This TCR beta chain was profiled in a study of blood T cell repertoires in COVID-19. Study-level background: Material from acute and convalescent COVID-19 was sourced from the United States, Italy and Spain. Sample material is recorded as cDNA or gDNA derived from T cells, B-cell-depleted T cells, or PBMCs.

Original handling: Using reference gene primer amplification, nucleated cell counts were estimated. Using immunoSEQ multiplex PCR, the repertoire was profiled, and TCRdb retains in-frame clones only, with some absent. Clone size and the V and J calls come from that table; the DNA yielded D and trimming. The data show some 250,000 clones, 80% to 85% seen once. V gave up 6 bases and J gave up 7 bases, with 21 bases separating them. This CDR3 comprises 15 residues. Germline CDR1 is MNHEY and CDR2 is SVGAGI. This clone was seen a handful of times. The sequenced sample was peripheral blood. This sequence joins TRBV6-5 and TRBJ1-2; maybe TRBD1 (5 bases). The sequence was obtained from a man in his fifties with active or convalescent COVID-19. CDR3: CASREMGQGWTGYTF. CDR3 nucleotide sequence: TGTGCCAGCAGAGAGATGGGGCAGGGATGGACTGGCTACACCTTC.